Below are 17 T cell receptor beta chains sequenced from a single sample in a study of T cell repertoires in cytomegalovirus infection. TCRdb re-derived calls from the reads in MiXCR, one entry per CDR3 protein. The sample carries some 590,000 distinct CDR3 sequences, 40% recorded once. These receptors' antigens are unknown. The sample in question was cultured PBMCs, obtained from culture after CMV antigen stimulation. Receptors were obtained from a human donor in good health (CMV status not recorded). Some clones in this sample may be carry-over from other donors' samples.

The rearrangement uses TRBV20-1 and TRBJ2-5; TRBD1 aligns across 7 bases. From germline, CDR1 is DFQATT and CDR2 SNEGSKA (reference sequence). The CDR3 is 14 residues long. With 0 bases clipped from V and 7 bases from J, the junction kept 8 bases outside the gene matches. The CDR3 coding sequence is TGCAGTGCTAGAGATCAGGGACAGTATGGGACCCAGTACTTC. It specifies CSARDQGQYGTQYF.

This sequence joins TRBV19 and TRBJ2-1, with a weak D call TRBD2 (5 bases). The CDR3 is 15 amino acids. The V end lost 2 bases, the J end lost 9 bases, and 17 bases lay between the germline ends. The germline CDR1 and CDR2 sequences are LNHDA and SQIVND (reference sequence). Here the CDR3 reads CASSIINGGAVEQFF. The CDR3 nucleotides are TGTGCCAGTAGTATAATTAACGGAGGAGCGGTTGAGCAGTTCTTC.

This clonotype was seen only a few times. V gene TRBV10-3 combines with J gene TRBJ2-5; D remains unclear. V was clipped by 3 bases and J by 5 bases, with 4 bases between them. The germline V gene encodes CDR1 ENHRY and CDR2 SYGVKD. The CDR3 contains 11 residues. The CDR3: CAISERETQYF. In nucleotides, the CDR3 is TGTGCCATCAGTGAACGGGAGACCCAGTACTTC.

This clonotype was picked up a small number of times. The chain is built from TRBV7-2 and TRBJ2-6, with D unclear. Trimming stripped 0 bases from V and 1 base from J, with 7 bases between. The CDR3 length is 16 residues. Germline values: CDR1 SGHTA, CDR2 FQGNSA. CDR3 sequence (DNA): TGTGCCAGCAGCTTAGCGGGCCTTTCTGGGGCCAACGTCCTGACTTTC. Translation: CASSLAGLSGANVLTF.

This clonotype was picked up a small number of times. This chain links TRBV11-2 with TRBJ2-7, with D tentatively TRBD1 (7 bases). Trimming removed 4 bases from V and 3 bases from J, with 13 bases in between. Looked up from germline, CDR1 is SGHAT and CDR2 is FQNNGV. The CDR3 spans 14 residues. The DNA for the CDR3 is TGTGCCAGCAGCTCCCAGGGGGACTTCTACGAGCAGTACTTC. Amino acids: CASSSQGDFYEQYF. Variable domain in full (rest from reference TRBV11-2 and TRBJ2-7): EAGVAQSPRYKIIEKRQSVAFWCNPISGHATLYWYQQILGQGPKLLIQFQNNGVVDDSQLPKDRFSAERLKGVDSTLKIQPAKLEDSAVYLCASSSQGDFYEQYFGPGTRLTVT.

This chain joins TRBV6-5 and TRBJ1-4, with D maybe TRBD1 (5 bases). The CDR3 loop spans 18 amino acids. From germline, CDR1 is MNHEY and CDR2 SVGAGI. Trimming removed 5 bases from V and 0 bases from J, with 19 bases in between. CDR3 in amino acids: CASSPRGVRSATNEKLFF. In nucleotides, the CDR3 is TGTGCCAGCAGTCCCCGGGGGGTGAGGAGTGCAACTAATGAAAAACTGTTTTTT.

The V gene is TRBV7-4, the J gene TRBJ1-4; D not certain. The CDR3 length is 15 residues. Germline CDR1 is SGHVT and CDR2 is SQSDAQ. V shed 1 base and J shed 1 base, with 7 bases lying between them. The CDR3 reads CASSLVGKTNEKLFF. The DNA of the CDR3 is TGTGCCAGCAGCTTAGTAGGGAAAACTAATGAAAAACTGTTTTTT.

CDR3 protein: CASTAREWDRTDTQYF. The DNA for the CDR3 is TGTGCCAGCACCGCCCGAGAATGGGACCGCACAGATACGCAGTATTTT. The rearrangement links TRBV6-2 or TRBV6-3 to TRBJ2-3; the D call may be TRBD1 or TRBD2 (5 bases each). Trimming took off 7 bases at V and 1 base at J, with 18 bases between the two ends. Germline CDR1 MNHEY, CDR2 SVGEGT. This CDR3 contains 16 residues.

The chain combines TRBV5-4 with TRBJ2-5; 14 nucleotides align to TRBD2. J was trimmed by 5 bases and V by 4 bases; bases with no gene match: 7. Germline V gene data show CDR1 as SGHNT and CDR2 as YYREEE (reference sequence). This CDR3 has 16 residues. DNA for the CDR3: TGTGCCAGCAGCCAGGGGGGACTAGCGGGGGCGGAGACCCAGTACTTC. Protein product: CASSQGGLAGAETQYF. Variable domain in full (rest from reference TRBV5-4 and TRBJ2-5): ETGVTQSPTHLIKTRGQQVTLRCSSQSGHNTVSWYQQALGQGPQFIFQYYREEENGRGNFPPRFSGLQFPNYSSELNVNALELDDSALYLCASSQGGLAGAETQYFGPGTRLLVL.

This clonotype was found a few times. The chain combines TRBV7-2 with TRBJ1-2; tentatively, D is TRBD1 (6 bases). Trimming cost V 7 bases and J 8 bases, with 14 bases left between them. The CDR3 sequence is 12 residues long. The germline CDR1 and CDR2 sequences are SGHTA and FQGNSA. The CDR3 here is CASTIQGGGYTF. The DNA of the CDR3 is TGTGCCAGCACCATACAGGGAGGCGGCTACACCTTC.

A few counts support this clonotype. The chain carries TRBV7-9 and TRBJ2-7; D is uncertain. The V end was cut by 6 bases, the J end by 0 bases, with 9 bases between. The CDR3 extends over 13 amino acids. Germline CDR1 reads SEHNR; CDR2 reads FQNEAQ (reference sequence). The chain's CDR3 is CASRYSGSYEQYF. The CDR3 DNA reads TGTGCCAGCAGGTATTCGGGCTCCTACGAGCAGTACTTC.

Of note for this clonotype: The conserved closing phenylalanine or tryptophan is absent in this CDR3, likely reflecting a read error. The chain joins TRBV12-3 or TRBV12-4 to TRBJ1-1, with 7 bases lining up with TRBD1. The CDR3 length is 14 residues. The V and J ends lost 1 base and 2 bases, in that order; junction bases with no gene match: 1. The CDR3 loop reads CASSLGGGNTEAFC. DNA for the CDR3: TGTGCCAGCAGTTTAGGAGGGGGCAACACTGAAGCTTTCTGT.

The chain recombines TRBV27 with TRBJ1-5, with D perhaps matching TRBD1 (6 bases). Looked up from germline, CDR1 is MNHEY and CDR2 is SMNVEV (reference sequence). Trimming stripped 6 bases from V and 3 bases from J, with 12 bases between. The CDR3 is 14 residues long. CDR3 nucleotide sequence: TGTGCCAGCAGCTTACAGGGCCCCAATCAGCCCCAGCATTTT. This sequence encodes CASSLQGPNQPQHF.

The chain is built from TRBV2 and TRBJ2-3, with TRBD2 as a possible D gene (5 bases). Trimming shortened V by 6 bases and J by 1 base, and 17 bases separated the two germline ends. Looked up from germline, CDR1 is SNHLY and CDR2 is FYNNEI. The CDR3 totals 16 residues. CDR3: CASSLGFPRGTDTQYF. Written as DNA, the CDR3 is TGTGCCAGCAGCCTGGGATTCCCGCGGGGCACAGATACGCAGTATTTT.

This chain joins TRBV5-1 and TRBJ2-1, with unresolved D. Germline V gene data show CDR1 as SGHRS and CDR2 as YFSETQ. The CDR3 runs 13 residues. Trimming shortened V by 5 bases and J by 9 bases, and 15 bases separated the two germline ends. DNA for the CDR3: TGCGCCAGCAGACCCGGAACTAAAACTGAGCAGTTCTTC. Translated: CASRPGTKTEQFF.

V is TRBV6-6 and J is TRBJ2-3; D might be TRBD2 (6 bases). The CDR3 runs to 19 residues. Germline V gene sequence: CDR1 MNHNY, CDR2 SVGAGI (reference sequence). V was cut by 5 bases and J by 2 bases, with 26 bases left in between. The CDR3 coding sequence is TGTGCCAGCAGTGGGTCCAGTAGCGGATACGAAGATTTCACAGATACGCAGTATTTT. Protein sequence: CASSGSSSGYEDFTDTQYF.

The chain employs TRBV20-1 and TRBJ2-7; 10 bases align to TRBD2. Germline V gene sequence: CDR1 DFQATT, CDR2 SNEGSKA (reference sequence). The CDR3 is made up of 14 amino acids. DNA for the CDR3: TGCAACGTGGGTGTAGCGGGGGGCTCCTACGAGCAGTACTTC. It yields the protein CNVGVAGGSYEQYF.